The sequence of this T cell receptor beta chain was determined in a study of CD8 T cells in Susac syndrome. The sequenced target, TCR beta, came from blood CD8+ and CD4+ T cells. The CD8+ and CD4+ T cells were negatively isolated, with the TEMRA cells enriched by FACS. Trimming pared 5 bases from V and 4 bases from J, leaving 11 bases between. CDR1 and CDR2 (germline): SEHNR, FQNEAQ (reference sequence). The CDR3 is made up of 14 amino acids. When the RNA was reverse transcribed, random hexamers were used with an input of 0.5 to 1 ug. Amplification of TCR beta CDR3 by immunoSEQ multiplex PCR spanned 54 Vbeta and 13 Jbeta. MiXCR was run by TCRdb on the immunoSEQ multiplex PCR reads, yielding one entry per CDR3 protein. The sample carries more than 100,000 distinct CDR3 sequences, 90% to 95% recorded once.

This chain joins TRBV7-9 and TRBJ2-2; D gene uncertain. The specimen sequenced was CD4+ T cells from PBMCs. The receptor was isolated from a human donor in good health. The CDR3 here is CASSPRRGTGELFF. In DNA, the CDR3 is TGTGCCAGCAGCCCCAGAAGAGGCACCGGGGAGCTGTTTTTT.